A single sample gave rise to the 22 T cell receptor beta chains below, sequenced in a study of blood T cell repertoires in COVID-19. TCRdb keeps only in-frame clones here, not all; method: immunoSEQ multiplex PCR. The table has about 41,000 clones, approximately 90% seen once. The sequenced sample consisted of peripheral blood. The receptor set was obtained from a man in his 60s with acute or convalescent COVID-19.

The chain links TRBV13 to TRBJ1-2, with D uncertain. The V end lost 3 bases, the J end lost 3 bases, and 17 bases lay between the germline ends. The CDR3 is 16 amino acids. CDR1 and CDR2 from the germline V gene are PRHDT and FYEKMQ (reference sequence). CDR3 residues: CASSFVRERNDYGYTF. CDR3 coding DNA: TGTGCCAGCAGCTTTGTCCGGGAGCGAAACGACTATGGCTACACCTTC.

The gene calls are TRBV5-1 and TRBJ2-5; TRBD2 aligns across 7 bases. The CDR3 loop spans 15 amino acids. The germline V gene encodes CDR1 SGHRS and CDR2 YFSETQ. The V segment lost 0 bases and the J segment 4 bases; nucleotides outside the gene matches: 6. CDR3 DNA sequence: TGCGCCAGCAGCTTGGGTGGGAGCGGGGCAGAGACCCAGTACTTC. As protein: CASSLGGSGAETQYF.

The J gene is TRBJ1-2, the V gene TRBV30; 9 bases match TRBD1. Per the germline V gene, CDR1 is GTSNPN and CDR2 is SVGIG (reference sequence). The CDR3 has 13 amino acids. V was pared by 0 bases and J by 7 bases, with 3 bases of the junction left unmatched. The CDR3 coding sequence is TGTGCCTGGAGTGTACAGGGGGCCGGTGGCTACACCTTC. It encodes CAWSVQGAGGYTF.

The chain is built from TRBV30 and TRBJ2-7; possibly TRBD1 for D (6 bases). The CDR3 totals 14 residues. Trimming removed 2 bases at V and 4 bases at J, with 15 bases between. In germline, CDR1 is GTSNPN, CDR2 SVGIG (reference sequence). Here the CDR3 reads CAWSPQGQIYEQYF. The CDR3, as DNA: TGTGCCTGGAGTCCACAGGGCCAGATTTACGAGCAGTACTTC. The complete variable domain, with remaining parts taken from reference TRBV30 and TRBJ2-7, reads SQTIHQWPATLVQPVGSPLSLECTVEGTSNPNLYWYRQAAGRGLQLLFYSVGIGQISSEVPQNLSASRPQDRQFILSSKKLLLSDSGFYLCAWSPQGQIYEQYFGPGTRLTVT.

This chain links TRBV20-1 with TRBJ2-2; possible D gene TRBD1, 6 bases. Germline CDR1 is DFQATT and CDR2 is SNEGSKA (reference sequence). The V and J ends lost 3 bases and 5 bases respectively, with 13 bases between them. CDR3 length: 14 residues. CDR3 nucleotides: TGCAGTGCTAGTGCCAGGGGCCGGACCGGGGAGCTGTTTTTT. It specifies CSASARGRTGELFF.

The chain joins TRBV30 to TRBJ1-4; D unclear. Trimming removed 0 bases from V and 5 bases from J, with 7 bases in between. Germline assignment: CDR1 GTSNPN and CDR2 SVGIG (reference sequence). The CDR3 sequence is 13 residues long. This chain's CDR3 is CAWSVRENEKLFF. CDR3 in DNA: TGTGCCTGGAGTGTACGTGAGAATGAAAAACTGTTTTTT.

This chain uses TRBV6-5 with TRBJ1-2; TRBD1 matches at 7 bases. The junction had 10 bases not matched to a gene; V was cut back by 6 bases and J by 3 bases. Germline CDR1 and CDR2: MNHEY and SVGAGI. The CDR3 is made up of 15 amino acids. Here the CDR3 reads CASRTGRGGDYGYTF. The CDR3 DNA reads TGTGCCAGCAGGACGGGGAGAGGGGGCGACTATGGCTACACCTTC.

Turning to this clone: The junction departs from germline at one end; a sequencing error may be responsible. This chain connects TRBV19 to TRBJ1-5, with unresolved D. CDR3 length equals 17 residues. CDR1 and CDR2 from the germline V gene are LNHDA and SQIVND (reference sequence). The CDR3 nucleotides read TGTGCCAGTAGTATCTATCACCGGAACAGCAAAAATCGGCCCCAGCATTTT. The encoded protein is CASSIYHRNSKNRPQHF.

The rearrangement links TRBV27 to TRBJ2-1, with D possibly being TRBD2 (7 bases). Germline-derived CDR1 and CDR2 are MNHEY and SMNVEV (reference sequence). V lost 5 bases, J lost 8 bases, and 19 bases lay in between. This CDR3 has 15 amino acids. CDR3 sequence reads: CASSAFQGRVDEQFF. CDR3 coding DNA: TGTGCCAGCAGTGCCTTCCAGGGGAGGGTCGATGAGCAGTTCTTC.

This clone was seen more than once but under ten times. The chain uses TRBV7-2 and TRBJ1-6; 8 bases map to TRBD1. Germline-derived CDR1 and CDR2 are SGHTA and FQGNSA. Trimming took 5 bases from V and 10 from J; bases not matched to a gene: 10. The CDR3 sequence is 15 residues long. The CDR3 reads CASSPRTGGGSPLHF. The CDR3 nucleotides read TGTGCCAGCAGCCCAAGAACAGGGGGGGGATCACCCCTCCACTTT.

V and J are TRBV24-1 and TRBJ2-5; 13 nucleotides match TRBD2. The V and J ends lost 5 bases and 3 bases, in that order; junction bases with no gene match: 2. In germline, CDR1 is KGHDR, CDR2 SFDVKD. The length of the CDR3 is 15 residues. The CDR3 nucleotides read TGTGCCACCAGTGGACTAGCGGGGGGTGAAGAGACCCAGTACTTC. Protein sequence: CATSGLAGGEETQYF.

This chain uses TRBV7-9 with TRBJ1-4; D possibly corresponds to TRBD1 (5 bases). Trimming cost V 5 bases and J 6 bases, with 10 bases left between them. Germline assignment: CDR1 SEHNR and CDR2 FQNEAQ (reference sequence). The CDR3 covers 13 residues. The CDR3 reads CASSLGGDEKLFF. CDR3 sequence (DNA): TGTGCCAGCAGCCTCGGGGGGGATGAAAAACTGTTTTTT.

The chain is built from TRBV4-3 and TRBJ2-7, with 9 bases that match TRBD1. This CDR3 is built from 14 residues. Germline V gene lookup returns CDR1 LGHNA and CDR2 YSLEER. The J segment lost 4 bases and the V segment lost 3 bases, leaving 4 bases of the junction unmatched. CDR3 loop: CASSQHRGPYEQYF. CDR3 nucleotides: TGCGCCAGCAGCCAGCACAGGGGGCCATACGAGCAGTACTTC.

The chain combines TRBV28 with TRBJ1-1, with 7 bases fitting TRBD1. The junction had 6 bases not matched to a gene; V was cut back by 5 bases and J by 0 bases. CDR1 and CDR2 from the germline V gene are MDHEN and SYDVKM. The CDR3 is 15 residues long. As DNA, the CDR3 is TGTGCCAGCAGTGAGACAGGGAACTTGAACACTGAAGCTTTCTTT. It specifies CASSETGNLNTEAFF.

The chain carries TRBV2 and TRBJ1-6; D ambiguous. Germline loops: CDR1 SNHLY, CDR2 FYNNEI. V was trimmed by 4 bases and J by 0 bases, leaving 7 bases between them. The CDR3 is 15 amino acids. The CDR3 sequence is CASSASSSYNSPLHF. CDR3 sequence (DNA): TGTGCCAGCAGTGCATCGAGCTCCTATAATTCACCCCTCCACTTT. Full variable domain (outside the CDR3, taken from reference TRBV2 and TRBJ1-6): EPEVTQTPSHQVTQMGQEVILRCVPISNHLYFYWYRQILGQKVEFLVSFYNNEISEKSEIFDDQFSVERPDGSNFTLKIRSTKLEDSAMYFCASSASSSYNSPLHFGNGTRLTVT.

V is TRBV7-8 and J is TRBJ2-1; 7 nucleotides line up with TRBD1. CDR3 length: 16 amino acids. The J segment lost 6 bases and the V segment lost 1 base, leaving 9 bases of the junction unmatched. Per germline, CDR1 SGHVS and CDR2 FQNEAQ. CDR3 coding DNA: TGTGCCAGCAGCTTAGAGGTGACAGGGCTTGGCAATGAGCAGTTCTTC. Translated, it gives CASSLEVTGLGNEQFF.

The V and J genes are TRBV7-2 and TRBJ2-7, with 9 bases lining up with TRBD1. Germline V gene data show CDR1 as SGHTA and CDR2 as FQGNSA. The V and J ends lost 5 bases and 0 bases, in that order; junction bases with no gene match: 5. The CDR3 totals 15 residues. The CDR3 here is CASSPTTGGSYEQYF. As DNA, the CDR3 is TGTGCCAGCAGCCCCACGACAGGGGGCTCCTACGAGCAGTACTTC.

The chain has TRBV6-5 and TRBJ1-2, with a tentative D call TRBD1 (5 bases). The CDR3 is 16 amino acids. The germline V gene encodes CDR1 MNHEY and CDR2 SVGAGI. V shed 0 bases and J shed 4 bases, with 15 bases lying between them. The CDR3 spells CASSYSTSGFPYGYTF. DNA of the CDR3: TGTGCCAGCAGTTACTCGACTTCAGGGTTTCCCTATGGCTACACCTTC.

The chain carries TRBV6-2 or TRBV6-3 and TRBJ2-2; D gene unclear. Trimming left V 6 bases short and J 5 bases short, with 4 bases between. Germline V gives CDR1 MNHEY, CDR2 SVGEGT. This CDR3 is 11 amino acids long. The CDR3 protein is CASSLTGELFF. The CDR3 nucleotides are TGTGCCAGCAGCTTAACCGGGGAGCTGTTTTTT.

The chain recombines TRBV13 with TRBJ1-2; 11 positions match TRBD1. The V and J ends lost 0 bases and 4 bases, in that order; junction bases with no gene match: 10. CDR3 length: 18 amino acids. CDR1 PRHDT and CDR2 FYEKMQ come from the germline V gene (reference sequence). The CDR3 sequence is CASSLGGTGGISGYGYTF. CDR3 DNA sequence: TGTGCCAGCAGCTTAGGAGGGACAGGGGGTATAAGTGGCTATGGCTACACCTTC.

This chain connects TRBV10-3 to TRBJ1-1, with 7 bases identical to TRBD1. Germline V gene lookup returns CDR1 ENHRY and CDR2 SYGVKD. The junction had 12 bases not matched to a gene; V was cut back by 6 bases and J by 5 bases. The CDR3 has 15 amino acids. The CDR3 here is CAISPRGQGETEAFF. DNA of the CDR3: TGTGCCATCAGCCCACGCGGGCAGGGGGAGACTGAAGCTTTCTTT.

The chain joins TRBV27 to TRBJ2-5, with D tentatively TRBD2 (7 bases). V was cut by 6 bases and J by 6 bases, with 17 bases left in between. The V gene's germline CDR1 is MNHEY and CDR2 SMNVEV (reference sequence). The CDR3 has 14 residues. This CDR3 is CASRGSGGLQTQYF. In nucleotides, the CDR3 is TGTGCCAGCAGGGGGTCCGGGGGGCTACAGACCCAGTACTTC.